The clone carrying this TCR beta chain is identified as medium-sized from frequency. The data stem from a study of human CD8 memory T cell subsets. UMI-labeled 5' RACE was the method by which TCR beta libraries were made. Following a re-call of the 5' RACE reads, TCRdb has one entry per CDR3 protein and lacks DNA. The sample's table shows fewer than 7,500 distinct CDR3 sequences. The CDR3 has 16 amino acids. In germline, CDR1 is SGHVS, CDR2 FNYEAQ. It was CCR7+ PD-1+ TIGIT+ early memory CD8+ T cells with exhausted-like traits that constituted TPEX cells. Material for sequencing was CD8+ T cells from PBMCs. This receptor was taken from a human donor in good health. The chain links TRBV7-6 to TRBJ2-7; the D call from TCRdb, TRBD2, cannot be confirmed without DNA. CDR3 sequence: CASSLVGDLGGYEQYF.